A single sample gave rise to the 15 T cell receptor beta chains below, sequenced in a study of T cell repertoires in cytomegalovirus infection. Antigens of these TCRs are unknown. TCRdb processed the reads anew with MiXCR; each CDR3 protein has one entry. Seen here are about 20,000 distinct CDR3 sequences, roughly two fifths observed once, and the top ten hold just under 95%. Sequenced here: CD8+ T cells from cultured PBMCs, sampled from culture after CMV antigen stimulation. The source of these receptors is a human donor in good health (CMV status not recorded). Some clones in this sample may be carry-over from other donors' samples.

This chain uses TRBV20-1 with TRBJ2-7; 8 bases align to TRBD2. Losses at the gene ends were 6 bases for V and 3 bases for J; bases not matched to a gene: 10. CDR1 and CDR2 (germline): DFQATT, SNEGSKA (reference sequence). This CDR3 is built from 14 residues. This CDR3 reads CSAWGHGTSYEQYF. CDR3 nucleotide sequence: TGCAGTGCCTGGGGCCACGGGACTAGCTACGAGCAGTACTTC.

V usage is TRBV7-9 and J usage is TRBJ2-3; maybe TRBD1 (6 bases). The CDR3 loop spans 15 amino acids. Germline CDR1 SEHNR, CDR2 FQNEAQ (reference sequence). V was trimmed by 0 bases and J by 0 bases, leaving 7 bases between them. CDR3 in amino acids: CASSLAGASTDTQYF. In DNA form, the CDR3 reads TGTGCCAGCAGCTTAGCGGGGGCCAGCACAGATACGCAGTATTTT.

V is TRBV28 and J is TRBJ2-4; 7 nucleotides align to TRBD2. Germline V gives CDR1 MDHEN, CDR2 SYDVKM. This CDR3 comprises 15 residues. After removal of 5 bases from V and 3 bases from J, the junction contained 7 bases not matched to a gene. CDR3 residues: CASSGGEVYKNIQYF. The CDR3, as DNA: TGTGCCAGCAGTGGGGGGGAGGTCTACAAAAACATTCAGTACTTC.

The rearrangement links TRBV12-3 or TRBV12-4 to TRBJ2-7; a possible D gene is TRBD1 (6 bases). V gave up 6 bases and J gave up 1 base, with 7 bases separating them. This CDR3 region has 12 residues. Here the CDR3 reads CASRDRSYEQYF. The CDR3 DNA follows: TGTGCCAGCAGGGACAGATCCTACGAGCAGTACTTC.

This clonotype has just a few counts. This chain links TRBV6-2 or TRBV6-3 with TRBJ2-7; D may be TRBD1 or TRBD2 (5 bases each). Germline V CDR1 and CDR2: MNHEY, SVGEGT. There are 13 residues in the CDR3. The V end lost 7 bases, the J end lost 1 base, and 11 bases lay between the germline ends. The DNA of the CDR3 is TGTGCCAGCAACCGGGACGGTTCCTACGAGCAGTACTTC. This sequence encodes CASNRDGSYEQYF.

The gene calls are TRBV7-6 and TRBJ1-5; 9 nucleotides line up with TRBD1. V gave up 1 base and J gave up 6 bases; unmatched junction bases: 4. The CDR3 covers 15 residues. Per germline, CDR1 SGHVS and CDR2 FNYEAQ. This CDR3 reads CASSLGGQGGQPQHF. CDR3 DNA sequence: TGTGCCAGCAGCTTAGGGGGACAGGGAGGTCAGCCCCAGCATTTT.

V is TRBV10-3 and J is TRBJ2-5, with TRBD1 matching over 7 bases. Germline assignment: CDR1 ENHRY and CDR2 SYGVKD. The J segment lost 2 bases and the V segment lost 6 bases, leaving 0 bases of the junction unmatched. The CDR3 extends over 12 amino acids. CDR3 amino acids: CAIRGQQETQYF. CDR3 in DNA: TGTGCCATCAGGGGACAGCAAGAGACCCAGTACTTC.

This clonotype was counted only a few times. V gene TRBV6-2 or TRBV6-3 combines with J gene TRBJ1-5, with a possible D match to TRBD1 (5 bases). Germline values: CDR1 MNHEY, CDR2 SVGEGT. Trimming took off 0 bases at V and 1 base at J, with 7 bases between the two ends. The CDR3 consists of 15 residues. In DNA, the CDR3 is TGTGCCAGCAGTTACTCGACAGCAAGCAATCAGCCCCAGCATTTT. Translation gives CASSYSTASNQPQHF.

This clonotype was counted only a few times. V usage is TRBV20-1 and J usage is TRBJ1-3, with a tentative D call TRBD1 (5 bases). With 6 bases removed from V and 2 bases from J, the gap between germline ends came to 14 bases. Looked up from germline, CDR1 is DFQATT and CDR2 is SNEGSKA (reference sequence). The length of the CDR3 is 14 residues. The CDR3 spells CSAGGEGAGNTIYF. CDR3 sequence (DNA): TGCAGTGCCGGAGGGGAAGGGGCTGGAAACACCATATATTTT.

The chain joins TRBV11-1 to TRBJ2-7; D perhaps matches TRBD2 (6 bases). Germline V gene sequence: CDR1 SGHAT, CDR2 FQDESV (reference sequence). The length of the CDR3 is 13 residues. V was clipped by 2 bases and J by 7 bases, with 12 bases between them. The CDR3 sequence: CASSLYREWEQYF. Written as DNA, the CDR3 is TGTGCCAGCAGCTTATACCGGGAGTGGGAGCAGTACTTC.

This chain connects TRBV19 to TRBJ1-2; 8 nucleotides line up with TRBD1. With V trimmed by 1 base and J by 5 bases, 9 bases remained unmatched. This CDR3 has 16 residues. The germline CDR1 and CDR2 sequences are LNHDA and SQIVND (reference sequence). CDR3 sequence: CASSIALLTGVYGYTF. CDR3 DNA sequence: TGTGCCAGTAGTATAGCCCTCCTGACAGGGGTTTATGGCTACACCTTC.

The V and J genes are TRBV12-5 and TRBJ2-5, with D perhaps matching TRBD1 (6 bases). Trimming left V 4 bases short and J 3 bases short, with 21 bases between. The CDR3 covers 17 residues. Germline-derived CDR1 and CDR2 are LGHNT and FRNRAP. CDR3 nucleotide sequence: TGTGCTAGTGGTTCTGGACACCATCACGGGACAAAAGAGACCCAGTACTTC. Translating gives CASGSGHHHGTKETQYF.

CDR3: CASSLEVGYSNQPQHF. DNA of the CDR3: TGTGCCAGCAGCTTAGAAGTAGGTTATAGCAATCAGCCCCAGCATTTT. The chain uses TRBV7-8 and TRBJ1-5; no definite D call. The CDR3 length is 16 residues. The germline gives CDR1 SGHVS, CDR2 FQNEAQ. Trimming took off 1 base at V and 0 bases at J, with 10 bases between the two ends.

The J gene is TRBJ2-7, the V gene TRBV19; D is perhaps TRBD1 or TRBD2 (5 bases each). The V gene lost 1 base and the J gene lost 6 bases, with 10 bases spanning the gap. The germline gives CDR1 LNHDA, CDR2 SQIVND (reference sequence). The CDR3 is 13 amino acids. CDR3 loop: CASSIVTGTEQYF. The DNA of the CDR3 is TGTGCCAGTAGTATAGTGACCGGGACCGAGCAGTACTTC. The full variable domain, its missing parts supplied by reference TRBV19 and TRBJ2-7, is DGGITQSPKYLFRKEGQNVTLSCEQNLNHDAMYWYRQDPGQGLRLIYYSQIVNDFQKGDIAEGYSVSREKKESFPLTVTSAQKNPTAFYLCASSIVTGTEQYFGPGTRLTVT.

This clonotype was found a few times. This chain joins TRBV15 and TRBJ1-2; weak D call: TRBD1 (5 bases). This CDR3 region has 13 residues. CDR1 LNHNV and CDR2 YYDKDF come from the germline V gene (reference sequence). V lost 6 bases to trimming and J lost 10 bases, with 18 bases between them. The CDR3 here is CATRVGLGDDYTF. CDR3 sequence (DNA): TGTGCCACCAGAGTAGGCTTGGGGGATGACTACACCTTC. Complete variable domain (other parts from reference TRBV15 and TRBJ1-2): DAMVIQNPRYQVTQFGKPVTLSCSQTLNHNVMYWYQQKSSQAPKLLFHYYDKDFNNEADTPDNFQSRRPNTSFCFLDIRSPGLGDTAMYLCATRVGLGDDYTFGSGTRLTVV.